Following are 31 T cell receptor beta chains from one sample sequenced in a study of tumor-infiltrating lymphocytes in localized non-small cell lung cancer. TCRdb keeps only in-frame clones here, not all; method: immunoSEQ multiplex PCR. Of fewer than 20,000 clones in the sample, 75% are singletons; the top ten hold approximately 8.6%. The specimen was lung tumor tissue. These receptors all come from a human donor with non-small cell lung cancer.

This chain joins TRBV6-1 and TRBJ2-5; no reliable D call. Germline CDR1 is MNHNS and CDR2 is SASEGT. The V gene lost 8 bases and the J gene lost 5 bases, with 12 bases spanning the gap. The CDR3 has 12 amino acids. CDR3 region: CASQTFRETQYF. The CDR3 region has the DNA TGTGCCAGCCAGACCTTTAGGGAGACCCAGTACTTC.

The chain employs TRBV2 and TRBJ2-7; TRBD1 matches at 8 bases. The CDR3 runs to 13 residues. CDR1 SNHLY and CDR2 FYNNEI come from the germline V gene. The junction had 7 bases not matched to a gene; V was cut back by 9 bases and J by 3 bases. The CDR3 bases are TGTGCCAGGACAGGGGATCGCCTCTACGAGCAGTACTTC. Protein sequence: CARTGDRLYEQYF.

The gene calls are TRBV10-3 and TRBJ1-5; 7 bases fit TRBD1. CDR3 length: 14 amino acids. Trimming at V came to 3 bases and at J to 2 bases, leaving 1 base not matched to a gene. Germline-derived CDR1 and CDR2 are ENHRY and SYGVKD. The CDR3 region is CAISETGGNQPQHF. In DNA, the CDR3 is TGTGCCATCAGTGAAACAGGGGGCAATCAGCCCCAGCATTTT.

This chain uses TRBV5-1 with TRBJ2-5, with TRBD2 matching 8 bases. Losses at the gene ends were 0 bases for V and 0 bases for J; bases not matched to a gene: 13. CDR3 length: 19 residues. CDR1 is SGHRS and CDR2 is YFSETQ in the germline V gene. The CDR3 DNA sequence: TGCGCCAGCAGCTTGGGGGGAAGTGCGGCGGGAGGTCACCAAGAGACCCAGTACTTC. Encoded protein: CASSLGGSAAGGHQETQYF.

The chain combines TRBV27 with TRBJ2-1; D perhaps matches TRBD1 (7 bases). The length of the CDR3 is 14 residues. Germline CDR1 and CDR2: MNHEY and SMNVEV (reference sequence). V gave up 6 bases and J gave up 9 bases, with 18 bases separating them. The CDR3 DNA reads TGTGCCAGCAGCTGGAGGGGGCGCTGGGCTGAGCAGTTCTTC. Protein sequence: CASSWRGRWAEQFF.

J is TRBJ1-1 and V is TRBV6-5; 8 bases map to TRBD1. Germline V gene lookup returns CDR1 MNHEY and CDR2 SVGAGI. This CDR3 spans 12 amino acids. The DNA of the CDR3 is TGTGTCACCAGGGGGCGATTGGCTGAAGCTTTCTTT. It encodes CVTRGRLAEAFF.

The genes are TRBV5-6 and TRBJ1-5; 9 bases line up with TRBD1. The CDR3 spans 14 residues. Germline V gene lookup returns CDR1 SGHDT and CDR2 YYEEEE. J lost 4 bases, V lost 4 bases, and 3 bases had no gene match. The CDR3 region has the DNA TGTGCCAGCAGCCCCGGGACAGGGAATCAGCCCCAGCATTTT. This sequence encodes CASSPGTGNQPQHF.

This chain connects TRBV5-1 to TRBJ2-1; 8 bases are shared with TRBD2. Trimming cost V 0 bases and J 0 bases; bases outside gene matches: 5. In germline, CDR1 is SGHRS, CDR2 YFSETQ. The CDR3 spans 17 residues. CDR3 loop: CASSLGLAGSSYNEQFF. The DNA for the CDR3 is TGCGCCAGCAGCTTGGGCTTAGCGGGGAGCTCCTACAATGAGCAGTTCTTC.

The DNA of the CDR3 is TGTGCCACCAGCAGATGGGGTGTGGACACTGAAGCTTTCTTT. Translating gives CATSRWGVDTEAFF. The chain carries TRBV15 and TRBJ1-1, with D uncertain. V shed 2 bases and J shed 3 bases, with 10 bases lying between them. Germline-derived CDR1 and CDR2 are LNHNV and YYDKDF (reference sequence). CDR3 length: 14 amino acids. Supplemented by reference TRBV15 and TRBJ1-1, the full variable domain reads DAMVIQNPRYQVTQFGKPVTLSCSQTLNHNVMYWYQQKSSQAPKLLFHYYDKDFNNEADTPDNFQSRRPNTSFCFLDIRSPGLGDTAMYLCATSRWGVDTEAFFGQGTRLTVV.

The CDR3 DNA reads TGTGCCAGTAGTATTACGACGGCCGGGGAGCTGTTTTTT. Translated: CASSITTAGELFF. This rearrangement joins TRBV19 to TRBJ2-2, with no clear D. Trimming took 3 bases from V and 6 from J, leaving 8 bases between them. The germline CDR1 and CDR2 sequences are LNHDA and SQIVND (reference sequence). The CDR3 covers 13 residues.

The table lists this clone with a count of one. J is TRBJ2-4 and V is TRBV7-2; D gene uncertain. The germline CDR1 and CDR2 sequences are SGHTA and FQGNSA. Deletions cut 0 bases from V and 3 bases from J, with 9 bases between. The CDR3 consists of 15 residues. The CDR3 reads CASSLAELGKNIQYF. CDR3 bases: TGTGCCAGCAGCTTAGCAGAGTTAGGCAAAAACATTCAGTACTTC.

The DNA for the CDR3 is TGTGCCAGCATGTTAAGAGCAAGCACAGATACGCAGTATTTT. This codes for CASMLRASTDTQYF. The chain carries TRBV2 and TRBJ2-3; unclear D gene. V gave up 7 bases and J gave up 0 bases, with 11 bases separating them. The CDR3 is 14 residues long. Looked up from germline, CDR1 is SNHLY and CDR2 is FYNNEI.

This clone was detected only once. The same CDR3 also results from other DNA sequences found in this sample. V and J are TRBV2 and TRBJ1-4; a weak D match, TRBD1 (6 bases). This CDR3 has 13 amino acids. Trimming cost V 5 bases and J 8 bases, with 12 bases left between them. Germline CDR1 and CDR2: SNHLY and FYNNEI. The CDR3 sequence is CASSLTGREKLFF. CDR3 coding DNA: TGTGCCAGCAGTTTGACAGGCCGAGAAAAACTGTTTTTT.

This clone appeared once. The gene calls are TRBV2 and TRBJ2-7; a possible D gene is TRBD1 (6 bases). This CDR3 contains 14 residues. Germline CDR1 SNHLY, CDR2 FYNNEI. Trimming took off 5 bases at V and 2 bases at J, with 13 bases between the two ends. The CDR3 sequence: CASSSQGMPYEQYF. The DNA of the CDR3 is TGTGCCAGCAGTTCTCAGGGGATGCCCTACGAGCAGTACTTC.

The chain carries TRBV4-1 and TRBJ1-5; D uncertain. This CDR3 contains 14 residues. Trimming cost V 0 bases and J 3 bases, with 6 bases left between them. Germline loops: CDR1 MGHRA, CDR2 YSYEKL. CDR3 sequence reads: CASSQEEHNQPQHF. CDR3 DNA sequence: TGCGCCAGCAGCCAAGAGGAGCACAATCAGCCCCAGCATTTT.

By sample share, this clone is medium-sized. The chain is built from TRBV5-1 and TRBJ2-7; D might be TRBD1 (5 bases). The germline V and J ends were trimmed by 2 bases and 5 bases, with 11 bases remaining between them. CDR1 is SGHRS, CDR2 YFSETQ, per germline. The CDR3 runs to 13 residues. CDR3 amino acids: CASSFTGVDEQYF. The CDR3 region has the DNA TGCGCCAGCAGCTTTACAGGCGTCGACGAGCAGTACTTC.

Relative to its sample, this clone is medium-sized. This CDR3 is CASSFPYGPYNEQFF. The DNA of the CDR3 is TGTGCCAGCAGCTTCCCCTACGGACCCTACAATGAGCAGTTCTTC. This rearrangement joins TRBV5-5 to TRBJ2-1; D gene uncertain. The CDR3 runs to 15 residues. Trimming took off 2 bases at V and 2 bases at J, with 11 bases between the two ends. Germline lookup yields CDR1 SGHKS and CDR2 YYEKEE (reference sequence).

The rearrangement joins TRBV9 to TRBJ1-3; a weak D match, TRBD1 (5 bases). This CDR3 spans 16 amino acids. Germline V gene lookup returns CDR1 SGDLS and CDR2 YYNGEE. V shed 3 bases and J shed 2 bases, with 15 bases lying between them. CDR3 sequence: CASSDTGLLAGNTIYF. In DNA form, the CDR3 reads TGTGCCAGCAGCGATACGGGACTACTAGCTGGAAACACCATATATTTT.

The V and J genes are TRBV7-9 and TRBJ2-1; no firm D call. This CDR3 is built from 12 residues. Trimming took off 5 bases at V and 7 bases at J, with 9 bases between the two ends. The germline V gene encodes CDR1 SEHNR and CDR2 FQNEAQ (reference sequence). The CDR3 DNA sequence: TGTGCCAGCAGCCTTGCCCCTAATGAGCAGTTCTTC. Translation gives CASSLAPNEQFF.

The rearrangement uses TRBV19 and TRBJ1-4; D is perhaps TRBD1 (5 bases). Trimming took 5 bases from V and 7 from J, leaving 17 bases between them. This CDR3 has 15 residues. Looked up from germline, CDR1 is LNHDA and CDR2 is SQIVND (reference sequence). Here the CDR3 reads CASSGTTSWGEKLFF. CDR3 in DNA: TGTGCCAGTAGTGGGACGACATCCTGGGGTGAAAAACTGTTTTTT.

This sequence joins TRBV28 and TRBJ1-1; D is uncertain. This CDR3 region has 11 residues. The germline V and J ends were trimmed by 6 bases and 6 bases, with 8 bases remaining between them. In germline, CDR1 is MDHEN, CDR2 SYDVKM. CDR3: CASRGKPEAFF. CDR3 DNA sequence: TGTGCCAGCAGGGGGAAACCTGAAGCTTTCTTT.

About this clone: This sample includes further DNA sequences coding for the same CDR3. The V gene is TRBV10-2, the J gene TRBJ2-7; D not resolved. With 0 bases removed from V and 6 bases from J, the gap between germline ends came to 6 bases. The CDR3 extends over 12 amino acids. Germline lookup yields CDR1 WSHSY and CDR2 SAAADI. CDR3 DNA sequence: TGCGCCAGCAGTGAGTCTACCTCCGAGCAGTACTTC. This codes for CASSESTSEQYF.

The CDR3, as DNA: TGTGCCAGCAGTCCCCCCGGAGGGACAATCTATGGCTACACCTTC. Amino acid sequence: CASSPPGGTIYGYTF. J is TRBJ1-2 and V is TRBV27; D possibly corresponds to TRBD1 (6 bases). This CDR3 region has 15 residues. The germline gives CDR1 MNHEY, CDR2 SMNVEV (reference sequence). The V end was cut by 5 bases, the J end by 4 bases, with 17 bases between.

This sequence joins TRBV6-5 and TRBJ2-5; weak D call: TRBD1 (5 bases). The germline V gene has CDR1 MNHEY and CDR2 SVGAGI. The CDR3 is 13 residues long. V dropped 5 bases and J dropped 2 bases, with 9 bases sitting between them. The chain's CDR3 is CASSRGRQETQYF. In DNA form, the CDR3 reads TGTGCCAGCAGTAGGGGCCGTCAAGAGACCCAGTACTTC.

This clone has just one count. The CDR3 region is CASSLGGGTINYGYTF. The CDR3 DNA follows: TGTGCCAGCAGCTTAGGTGGGGGGACGATAAACTATGGCTACACCTTC. The chain recombines TRBV7-2 with TRBJ1-2, with D possibly being TRBD1 (5 bases). Between the trimmed V and J ends, which lost 1 base and 2 bases, there was a span of 14 bases. Per the germline V gene, CDR1 is SGHTA and CDR2 is FQGNSA. This CDR3 spans 16 amino acids.

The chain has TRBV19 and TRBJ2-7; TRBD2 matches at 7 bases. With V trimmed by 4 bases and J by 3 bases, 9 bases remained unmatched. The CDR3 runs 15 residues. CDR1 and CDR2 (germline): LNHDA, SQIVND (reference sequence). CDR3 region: CASSKAGDGHYEQYF. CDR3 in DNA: TGTGCCAGTAGTAAGGCGGGGGACGGCCACTACGAGCAGTACTTC.

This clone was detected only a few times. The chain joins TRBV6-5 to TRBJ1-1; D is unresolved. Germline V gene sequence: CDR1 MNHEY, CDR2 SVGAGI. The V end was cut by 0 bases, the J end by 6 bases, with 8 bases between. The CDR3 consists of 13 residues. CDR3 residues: CASSYSRSSEAFF. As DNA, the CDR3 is TGTGCCAGCAGTTACTCTCGAAGTTCTGAAGCTTTCTTT.

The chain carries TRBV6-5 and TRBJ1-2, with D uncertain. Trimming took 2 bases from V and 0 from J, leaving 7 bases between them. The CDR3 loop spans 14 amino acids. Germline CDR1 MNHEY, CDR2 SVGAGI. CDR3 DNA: TGTGCCAGCAGTTACCTCAGATCTAACTATGGCTACACCTTC. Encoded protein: CASSYLRSNYGYTF.

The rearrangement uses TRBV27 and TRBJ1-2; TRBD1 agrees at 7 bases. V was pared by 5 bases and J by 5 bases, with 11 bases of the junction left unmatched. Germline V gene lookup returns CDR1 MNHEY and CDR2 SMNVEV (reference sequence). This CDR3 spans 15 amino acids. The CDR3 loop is CASSPRTGELYGYTF. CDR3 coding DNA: TGTGCCAGCAGTCCGCGGACAGGAGAGTTATATGGCTACACCTTC.

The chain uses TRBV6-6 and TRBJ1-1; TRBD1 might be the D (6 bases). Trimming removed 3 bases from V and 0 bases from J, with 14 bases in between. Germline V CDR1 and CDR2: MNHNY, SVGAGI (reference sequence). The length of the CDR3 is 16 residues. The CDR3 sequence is CASSYMTGPMNTEAFF. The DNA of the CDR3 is TGTGCCAGCAGTTATATGACAGGTCCCATGAACACTGAAGCTTTCTTT.

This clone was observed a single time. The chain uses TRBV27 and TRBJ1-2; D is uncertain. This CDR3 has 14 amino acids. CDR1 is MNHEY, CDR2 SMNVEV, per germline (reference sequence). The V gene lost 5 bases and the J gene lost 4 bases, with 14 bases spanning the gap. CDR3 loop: CASSPGRTLYGYTF. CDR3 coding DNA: TGTGCCAGCAGTCCAGGTCGGACCCTCTATGGCTACACCTTC.